This TCR beta chain was sequenced in a study of CXCR3-negative and CXCR3-positive naive CD8 T cells. Study at large: Every library held about 1.5 +/- 0.3 million TRB reads, and the total came to around 130 million.

Germline CDR1 is LGHDT and CDR2 is YNNKEL (reference sequence). The CDR3 has 18 residues. A CD45RO-CCR7+CD27+CD95- phenotype identified naive CD8+ T cells. Details on this clonotype: Its antigen is not identified.

5' RACE with UMI labels generated the TRB cDNA libraries. Reanalyzing the 5' RACE reads, TCRdb keeps one entry per CDR3 protein, without DNA. The sample has under 90,000 distinct CDR3 sequences, and its top ten clones hold 0.6% to 0.7%. Broader study findings: TRBV-TRBJ usage was alike in naive CXCR3-negative and CXCR3-positive cells but differed in memory cells. CXCR3-positive naive cells carried more hydrophobic TRB CDR3s than CXCR3-negative naive cells did. Much lower diversity was found in memory CD8+ cells, while both naive subsets had comparably high diversity.

Source material: naive CXCR3+ CD8+ T cells from blood. The sample's subset: CD45RO-CCR7+CD27+CD95- naive CD8+ T cells expressing CXCR3 (TNR3+). This clonotype was sampled from a human donor in good health. Some clones in this sample may be carry-over from other donors' samples. The gene calls are TRBV3-1 and TRBJ2-1; the D gene TCRdb calls, TRBD2, cannot be checked with no DNA. This CDR3 reads CASSQSHLTSGFYNEQFF.